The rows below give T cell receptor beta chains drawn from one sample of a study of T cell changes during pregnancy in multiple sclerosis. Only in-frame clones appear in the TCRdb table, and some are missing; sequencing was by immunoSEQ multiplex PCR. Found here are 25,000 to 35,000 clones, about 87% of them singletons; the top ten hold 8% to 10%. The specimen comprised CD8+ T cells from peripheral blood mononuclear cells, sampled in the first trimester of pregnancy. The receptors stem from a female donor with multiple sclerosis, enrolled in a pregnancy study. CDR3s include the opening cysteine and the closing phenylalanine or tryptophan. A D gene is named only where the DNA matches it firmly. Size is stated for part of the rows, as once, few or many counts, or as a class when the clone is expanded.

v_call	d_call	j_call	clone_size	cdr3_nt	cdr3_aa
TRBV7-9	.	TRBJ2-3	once	TGTGCCAGCAGCTTAGGGTTAGCGGAGATCACAGATACGCAGTATTTT	CASSLGLAEITDTQYF
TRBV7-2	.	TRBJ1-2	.	TGTGCCAGCAGCTTAGATCCCGGGAACTATGGCTACACCTTC	CASSLDPGNYGYTF
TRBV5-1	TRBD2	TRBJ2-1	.	TGCGCCAGCAGCCCCACTAGCGGGGGGTTCAATGAGCAGTTCTTC	CASSPTSGGFNEQFF
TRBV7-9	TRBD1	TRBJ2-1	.	TGTGCCAGCAGCTCTAGGGACAGTCCCGACAATGAGCAGTTCTTC	CASSSRDSPDNEQFF
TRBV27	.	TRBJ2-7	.	TGTGCCAGCAGCCAATCAGAGAGCGAAAAGCAGTACTTC	CASSQSESEKQYF
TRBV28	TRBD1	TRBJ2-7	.	TGTGCCAGCAGTATACCAACAGGGGGCGTCTACGAGCAGTACTTC	CASSIPTGGVYEQYF
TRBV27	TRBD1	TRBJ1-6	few	TGTGCCAGCAGTTTCCAGGGGGATCGTTCACCCCTCCACTTT	CASSFQGDRSPLHF
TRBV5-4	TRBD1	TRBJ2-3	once	TGTGCCAGCAGCTTGGGAGGTTTGGGACAGGGGGAGTATTTT	CASSLGGLGQGEYF
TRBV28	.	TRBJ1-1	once	TGTGCCAGCAGTTACAAGACAGAAAACACTGAAGCTTTCTTT	CASSYKTENTEAFF
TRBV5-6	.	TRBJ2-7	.	TGTGCCAGCAGCTTGGCAGTAGCCGGCAGACCTAGAGAAAGGGGCGAGCAGTACTTC	CASSLAVAGRPRERGEQYF
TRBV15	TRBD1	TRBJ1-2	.	TGTGCCACCAGCAGAAAAACAGGGGATGGCTACACCTTC	CATSRKTGDGYTF
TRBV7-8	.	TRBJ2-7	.	TGTGCCAGCAGCTTAGGTAATCACGAGCAGTACTTC	CASSLGNHEQYF
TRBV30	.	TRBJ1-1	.	TGTGCCTGGAGTGTATTTTCCGCGGACACTGAAGCTTTCTTT	CAWSVFSADTEAFF
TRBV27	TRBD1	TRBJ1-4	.	TGTGCCAGCAGTTCCTATAGGACAGGGGGGGGAAAACTGTTTTTT	CASSSYRTGGGKLFF
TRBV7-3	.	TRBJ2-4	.	TGTGCCAGCAGCTACTTCGGGGGTGGCAAAAACATTCAGTACTTC	CASSYFGGGKNIQYF
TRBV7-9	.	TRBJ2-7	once	TGTGCCAGCGGGCCTGAACAATCCTACGAGCAGTACTTC	CASGPEQSYEQYF
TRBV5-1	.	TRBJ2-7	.	TGCGCCAGCAGCTTAAAACAGGGATTCTACGAGCAGTACTTC	CASSLKQGFYEQYF
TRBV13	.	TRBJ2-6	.	TGTGCCAGCAGCCCCCTGACAGAAGGTTCTGGGGCCAACGTCCTGACTTTC	CASSPLTEGSGANVLTF
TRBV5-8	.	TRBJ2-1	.	TGTGCCAGCAGCTTGACAAAAAACAGGGGACTCTGGGAGCAGTTCTTC	CASSLTKNRGLWEQFF
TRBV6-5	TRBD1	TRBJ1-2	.	TGTGCCAGCAGTTACTCGGACAGGGGGAACTATGGCTACACCTTC	CASSYSDRGNYGYTF
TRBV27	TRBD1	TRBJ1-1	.	TGTGCCAGCACCCCAAAGGGGGCCACTGAAGCTTTCTTT	CASTPKGATEAFF
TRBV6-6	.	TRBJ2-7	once	TGTGCCAGCAGTTACGAGAGCTCCTACGAGCAGTACTTC	CASSYESSYEQYF
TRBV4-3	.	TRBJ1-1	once	TGCGCCAGCAGCCACTCTTGGGGGGGTGGGACTGAAGCTTTCTTT	CASSHSWGGGTEAFF
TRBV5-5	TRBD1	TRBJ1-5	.	TGTGCCAGCAGATCCCATACAGGGGACAATCAGCCCCAGCATTTT	CASRSHTGDNQPQHF
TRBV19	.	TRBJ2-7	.	TGTGCCAGTAGTAGCCAGGGTGGCTACGAGCAGTACTTC	CASSSQGGYEQYF
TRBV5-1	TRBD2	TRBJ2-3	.	TGCGCCAGCAGCTTTCCGCGGGAGGGCCTGATTTATACGCAGTATTTT	CASSFPREGLIYTQYF